The clone carrying this T cell receptor beta chain turned up a few times. Its antigen is not known. These data belong to a study of T-cell memory formation after mild COVID-19. On the study more broadly: TCR clustering was largely donor specific.

Whole-study findings and limits: Several responding clones turned up in pre-infection memory, indicating that cross-reactive memory may have taken part. Contracting clones from day 15 to 85 showed balanced CD4/CD8; later expanders favored CD4+.

5'RACE, which relied on constant-segment primers, yielded TCR alpha and TCR beta cDNA libraries carrying sample barcodes and UMIs. TCRdb itself ran the 5' RACE reads through MiXCR, one entry per CDR3 protein. The table has about 420,000 distinct CDR3 sequences, about 25% seen once; the top ten hold over 10%. Between the trimmed V and J ends, which lost 1 base and 0 bases, there was a span of 6 bases. The CDR3 has 14 amino acids. CDR1 and CDR2 from the germline V gene are LGHDT and YNNKEL (reference sequence). This sequence originates from an adult woman who had mild COVID-19 (a few samples of this study predate the infection). Cell type and time point are not known. Sequencing was performed on PBMCs or a T cell subset sorted from them (not recorded which). This rearrangement joins TRBV3-1 to TRBJ1-2; D is undetermined. The DNA for the CDR3 is TGTGCCAGCAGCCAAGCAGGACCTAACTATGGCTACACCTTC. This gives the protein CASSQAGPNYGYTF.